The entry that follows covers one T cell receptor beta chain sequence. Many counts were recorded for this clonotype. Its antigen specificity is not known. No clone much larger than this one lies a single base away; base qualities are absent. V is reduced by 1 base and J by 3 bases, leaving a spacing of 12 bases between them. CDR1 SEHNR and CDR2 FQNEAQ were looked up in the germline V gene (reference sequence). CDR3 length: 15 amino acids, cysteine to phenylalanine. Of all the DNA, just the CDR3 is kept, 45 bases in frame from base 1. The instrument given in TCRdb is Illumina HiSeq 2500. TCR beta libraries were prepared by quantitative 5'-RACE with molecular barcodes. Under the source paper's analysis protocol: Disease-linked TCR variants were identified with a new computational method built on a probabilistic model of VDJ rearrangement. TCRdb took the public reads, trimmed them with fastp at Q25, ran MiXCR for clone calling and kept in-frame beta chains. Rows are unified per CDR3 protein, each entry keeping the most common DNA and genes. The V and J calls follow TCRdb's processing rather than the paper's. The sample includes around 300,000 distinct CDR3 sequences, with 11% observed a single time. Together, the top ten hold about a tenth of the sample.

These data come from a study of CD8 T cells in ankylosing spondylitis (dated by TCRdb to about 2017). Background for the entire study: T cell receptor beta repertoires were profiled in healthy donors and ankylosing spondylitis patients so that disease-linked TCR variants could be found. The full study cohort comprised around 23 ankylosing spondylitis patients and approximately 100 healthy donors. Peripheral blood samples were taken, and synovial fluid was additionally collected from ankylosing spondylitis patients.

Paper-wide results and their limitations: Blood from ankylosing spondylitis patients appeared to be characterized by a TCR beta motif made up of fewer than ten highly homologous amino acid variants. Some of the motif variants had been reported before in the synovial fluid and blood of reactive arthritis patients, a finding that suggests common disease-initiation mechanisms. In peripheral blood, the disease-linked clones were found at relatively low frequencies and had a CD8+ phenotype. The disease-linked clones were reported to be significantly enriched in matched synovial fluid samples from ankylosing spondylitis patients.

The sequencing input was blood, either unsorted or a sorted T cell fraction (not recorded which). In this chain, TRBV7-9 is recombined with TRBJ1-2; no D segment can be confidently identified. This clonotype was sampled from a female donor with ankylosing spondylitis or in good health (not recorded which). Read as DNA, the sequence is TGTGCCAGCAGCTTAGAGAGTCAAGGGCACTATGGCTACACCTTC. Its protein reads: CASSLESQGHYGYTF.